This TCR beta chain was retrieved from a study of cytomegalovirus exposure and HLA in healthy donors. On the study more broadly: Later analysis reported that the approximately 120 validation repertoires shared the platform of the approximately 670 first-cohort repertoires.

As regards this clone: Its antigen is not identified.

Germline CDR1 is SGHTA and CDR2 is FQGNSA. Trimming took 4 bases from V and 4 from J; bases not matched to a gene: 8. CDR3 length: 16 residues. These donors were members of the roughly 120-subject validation cohort, a group separate from the roughly 670-subject first cohort. TCRdb keeps only in-frame clones here, not all; method: immunoSEQ multiplex PCR. The table lists more than 70,000 clones, 90% to 96% of them singletons. Study conclusions and caveats: The study listed 164 cytomegalovirus-associated TCR beta chains. First-cohort TCR clusters were later found to tend to co-occur in the 120 validation repertoires.

This receptor was identified in a man aged 18 to 29 in good health and CMV-seropositive. The chain couples TRBV7-2 to TRBJ1-4; 8 bases are shared with TRBD1. The sample comprised PBMCs. DNA for the CDR3: TGTGCCAGCAGCTCCTCAGGGGGCCCCCATAATGAAAAACTGTTTTTT. This codes for CASSSSGGPHNEKLFF. The full variable domain, completed using reference TRBV7-2 and TRBJ1-4, is GAGVSQSPSNKVTEKGKDVELRCDPISGHTALYWYRQSLGQGLEFLIYFQGNSAPDKSGLPSDRFSAERTGGSVSTLTIQRTQQEDSAVYLCASSSSGGPHNEKLFFGSGTQLSVL.